This entry is about one TCR beta chain. This clonotype was observed many times. Which antigen it targets is not known. It has no much larger one-base neighbor in the sample; base qualities were not kept. The data derive from a study of T-cell reconstitution after alpha-beta-depleted transplantation in children (TCRdb year 2016). About the full investigation: The study quantitatively tracked T-cell immune reconstitution after TCRalphabeta/CD19-depleted allogeneic hematopoietic cell transplantation in children using TCR repertoire profiling. Broad study findings and their caveats: The apparently early alphabetaT-cell count recovery about two months after transplant was reportedly dependent on only several hundred rapidly expanded clones derived from non-depleted graft cells. Over the following months the frequencies of hyperexpanded clones went down, and after one year T-cell counts and TCRbeta diversity were mostly credited to newly produced T cells. In some patients, the high TCRbeta diversity seen at day 60 was put down to recipient T cells and intrathymic progenitors that had survived conditioning.

The CDR3, from cysteine to phenylalanine, totals 12 residues. Only the CDR3 portion is preserved as DNA: 36 bases, with reading frame beginning at the first base. From a lookup of the germline V gene (reference sequence), CDR1 and CDR2 are SEHNR and FQNEAQ. V and J are truncated by 5 bases and 6 bases respectively, leaving an intervening sequence of 8 bases. The treatment or condition label corresponds to: allogeneic hematopoietic cell transplantation with graft depleted of TCRalphabeta T cells and CD19 B cells. The transplant recipients were children given TCRalphabeta/CD19-depleted allogeneic hematopoietic cell grafts. The library came from PCR. Sequencing relied on an Illumina HiSeq 2500. TCR libraries were prepared with molecular barcoding, using unique molecular identifiers to normalize TCRbeta repertoire quantification. TCRdb reprocessing: public reads trimmed at Q25 with fastp, clones called with MiXCR, in-frame beta chains kept. Rows matching on CDR3 protein sequence are summarized as one entry with the most common DNA and genes. The sample data list 450,000 to 600,000 distinct CDR3 sequences, and 13% of these were observed just once. The ten largest clonotypes hold over 2% of the sample.

Material: PBMCs, mostly from graft donor cells, obtained 360 days after TCRalphabeta/CD19-depleted stem cell transplant. The receptor was isolated from a male patient aged 10-17 years who had a stem cell transplant for acute myeloid leukemia, so the T cells may come from the graft donor. The chain is made from TRBV7-9 and TRBJ2-1; TRBD1 might be the D gene, on 5 matching bases. The DNA sequence follows: TGTGCCAGCAGCCAGGGAAGCAATGAGCAGTTCTTC. Translated, this is CASSQGSNEQFF.